The rows below give T cell receptor beta chains drawn from one sample of a study of blood T cells in healthy people across ages. TCRdb ran MiXCR on the 5' RACE reads and lists one entry per CDR3 protein. The sample consists of 710,000 or so distinct CDR3 sequences, 32% of them appearing once. Input material: blood. The receptors come from a woman aged 80 or over in good health. CDR3s include the opening cysteine and the closing phenylalanine or tryptophan. A D gene is named only where the DNA matches it firmly. For some rows the clone size is stated as once, few or many, or as a class when expanded; others skip it.

>TRBD1|TRBJ2-7|NA|TRBV7-9
CASSWGSGTDSYEQYF
TGTGCCAGCAGCTGGGGGTCCGGGACAGACTCCTACGAGCAGTACTTC
>NA|TRBJ1-2|NA|TRBV7-6
CASSLVGVGQTGGYTF
TGTGCCAGCAGCTTGGTCGGGGTCGGACAGACGGGAGGCTACACCTTC
>NA|TRBJ1-1|NA|TRBV5-1
CASSLWGRDTEAFF
TGCGCCAGCAGCTTGTGGGGGAGGGACACTGAAGCTTTCTTT
>NA|TRBJ2-6|NA|TRBV20-1
CSAGGGDGANVLTF
TGCAGTGCTGGGGGTGGGGATGGGGCCAACGTCCTGACTTTC
>NA|TRBJ1-2|many|TRBV2
CASSVRGTNYGYTF
TGTGCCAGCAGTGTCAGGGGTACTAACTATGGCTACACCTTC
>NA|TRBJ2-2|NA|TRBV5-1
CASSLEEGITGELFF
TGCGCCAGCAGCTTGGAAGAGGGTATCACCGGGGAGCTGTTTTTT
>NA|TRBJ1-4|NA|TRBV29-1
CSVGGQDPGKLFF
TGCAGCGTCGGGGGGCAGGATCCCGGAAAACTGTTTTTT
>TRBD2|TRBJ2-1|few|TRBV7-7
CASSTGTSGTNEQFF
TGTGCTAGCAGCACCGGGACTAGCGGAACAAATGAGCAGTTCTTC
>NA|TRBJ1-1|few|TRBV20-1
CSARDPGQPNTEAFF
TGCAGTGCTAGAGATCCCGGACAGCCGAACACTGAAGCTTTCTTT
>NA|TRBJ2-5|NA|TRBV20-1
CSATSGLQETQYF
TGCAGTGCTACCTCTGGTCTACAAGAGACCCAGTACTTC
>TRBD1|TRBJ1-4|few|TRBV7-2
CASSLPGTANEKLFF
TGTGCCAGCAGCTTACCCGGGACAGCCAATGAAAAACTGTTTTTT
>TRBD1|TRBJ1-4|NA|TRBV12-3/TRBV12-4
CASSRQGGNEKLFF
TGTGCCAGCAGTAGACAGGGCGGTAATGAAAAACTGTTTTTT
>TRBD1|TRBJ2-6|NA|TRBV12-3/TRBV12-4
CASSSGQGDSGANVLTF
TGTGCCAGCAGTTCGGGACAGGGAGACTCTGGGGCCAACGTCCTGACTTTC
>TRBD1|TRBJ2-5|NA|TRBV6-5
CASSYQTGNQETQYF
TGTGCCAGCAGTTACCAGACAGGGAACCAAGAGACCCAGTACTTC
>NA|TRBJ2-1|once|TRBV4-3
CAGGQGLRSYNEQFF
TGCGCCGGCGGCCAGGGGTTGAGGTCCTACAATGAGCAGTTCTTC
>NA|TRBJ1-2|NA|TRBV3-1
CASSLSQMGGSYGYTF
TGTGCCAGCAGCCTAAGCCAAATGGGGGGATCCTATGGCTACACCTTC
>NA|TRBJ2-2|few|TRBV12-3/TRBV12-4
CASSLPGFMRELFF
TGTGCCAGCAGTCTGCCGGGATTCATGAGGGAGCTGTTTTTT
>NA|TRBJ1-4|few|TRBV11-2
CASSLDGAGEKLFF
TGTGCCAGCAGCTTAGATGGGGCGGGTGAAAAACTGTTTTTT